These 2 T cell receptor beta chains came from one sample sequenced in a study of blood T cell repertoires in COVID-19. Generated by immunoSEQ multiplex PCR, the TCRdb table keeps only in-frame clones and is missing some. The data contain approximately 31,000 clones, roughly nine tenths of them seen just once; the ten biggest clones take up approximately 4%. Sequencing used peripheral blood. The receptors shown here come from a man aged 60 to 69 with acute or convalescent COVID-19.

The rearrangement joins TRBV28 to TRBJ2-7; D gene unclear. CDR1 is MDHEN, CDR2 SYDVKM, per germline. The CDR3 sequence is 11 residues long. V lost 3 bases, J lost 3 bases, and 3 bases lay in between. In nucleotides, the CDR3 is TGTGCCAGCAGTTTCATCTACGAGCAGTACGTC. Protein: CASSFIYEQYV.

Here the CDR3 reads CASSPDRAYGYTF. CDR3 DNA sequence: TGTGCCAGCAGTCCCGACAGGGCTTATGGCTACACCTTC. The rearrangement links TRBV3-1 (or the pseudogene TRBV3-2) to TRBJ1-2, with TRBD1 identical over 7 bases. The CDR3 extends over 13 amino acids. J gave up 5 bases and V 6 bases, and 6 bases lay outside the gene matches. CDR1 is LGHDT, CDR2 YNNKEL, per germline (reference sequence).